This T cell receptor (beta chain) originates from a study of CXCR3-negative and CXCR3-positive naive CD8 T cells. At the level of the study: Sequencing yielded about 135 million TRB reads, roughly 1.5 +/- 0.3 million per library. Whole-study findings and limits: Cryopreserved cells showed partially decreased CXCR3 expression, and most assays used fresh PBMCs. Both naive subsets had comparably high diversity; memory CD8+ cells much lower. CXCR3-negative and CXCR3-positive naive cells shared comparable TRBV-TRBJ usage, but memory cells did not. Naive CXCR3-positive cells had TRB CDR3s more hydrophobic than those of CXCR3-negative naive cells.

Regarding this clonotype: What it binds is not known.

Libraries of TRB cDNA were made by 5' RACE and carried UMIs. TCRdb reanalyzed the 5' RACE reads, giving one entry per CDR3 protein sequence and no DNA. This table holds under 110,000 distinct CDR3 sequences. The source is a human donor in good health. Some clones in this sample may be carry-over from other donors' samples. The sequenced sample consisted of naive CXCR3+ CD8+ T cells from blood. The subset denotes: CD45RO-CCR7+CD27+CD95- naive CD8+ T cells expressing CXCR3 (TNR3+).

CDR3 amino acids: CASSLGTPYEQYF. The rearrangement links TRBV5-5 to TRBJ2-7. The germline CDR1 and CDR2 sequences are SGHKS and YYEKEE (reference sequence). This CDR3 comprises 13 residues.